Listed here are 24 T cell receptor beta chains from one sample, sequenced in a study of blood T cells in healthy people across ages. Next came a second PCR, run for roughly 6 to 11 cycles, which used a sample-barcoded 5' primer along with a J-beta primer mix. TCRdb used MiXCR to reprocess the 5' RACE reads, holding one entry per CDR3 protein. This sample has some 860,000 distinct CDR3 sequences, with about 56% found just once. The specimen was blood. Source of these receptors: a man in his forties or fifties in good health.

The rearrangement uses TRBV6-8 and TRBJ2-7; 8 nucleotides agree with TRBD1. Germline CDR1 and CDR2: MNHGY and SAAAGT. The CDR3 totals 13 residues. The CDR3 nucleotides read TGTCCCCTAGCCACAGGGGGGAAGAATGAGCAGTACTTC. Translation: CPLATGGKNEQYF.

The J gene is TRBJ2-7, the V gene TRBV28, with a weak D call TRBD1 (7 bases). V gave up 7 bases and J gave up 2 bases, with 15 bases separating them. This CDR3 is built from 14 residues. Germline V gene lookup returns CDR1 MDHEN and CDR2 SYDVKM. CDR3 nucleotide sequence: TGTGCCAGCAAGGGTGCGGGACAGACCTACGAGCAGTACTTC. It encodes CASKGAGQTYEQYF.

V is TRBV12-5 and J is TRBJ2-1; the match to TRBD2 covers 12 bases. TRBJ2-7 matches the DNA end more closely, so the J call is doubtful. CDR3 length: 20 amino acids. Germline V gene sequence: CDR1 LGHNT, CDR2 FRNRAP. CDR3 bases: TGTGCTAGTGGTTCCGACCTAGCGGGAGGGCGGCGAAGAATTTACAATGAGCAGTACTTC. Translation: CASGSDLAGGRRRIYNEQYF.

The rearrangement uses TRBV7-9 and TRBJ2-7, with TRBD2 identical over 8 bases. V shed 7 bases, J shed 6 bases, and the junction held 8 bases outside the gene matches. The CDR3 has 13 residues. The V gene's germline CDR1 is SEHNR and CDR2 FQNEAQ (reference sequence). The CDR3 DNA reads as TGTGCCAGCACCCCTCCGGGAGGGCCCGAGCAGTACTTC. Its translation: CASTPPGGPEQYF.

The genes are TRBV5-1 and TRBJ2-1; possibly TRBD1 for D (6 bases). From germline, CDR1 is SGHRS and CDR2 YFSETQ. Trimming took 4 bases from V and 7 from J, leaving 39 bases between them. CDR3 length equals 22 residues. CDR3 coding DNA: TGCGCCAGCAGCGCCCAACCCCCTCGGGACGGTAGTTCTGGGGGCATGGGTAATGAGCAGTTCTTC. Protein product: CASSAQPPRDGSSGGMGNEQFF.

This chain links TRBV2 with TRBJ2-5; D remains unclear. Germline V gene lookup returns CDR1 SNHLY and CDR2 FYNNEI. The CDR3 runs 13 residues. Trimming pared 2 bases from V and 7 bases from J, leaving 11 bases between. The CDR3 DNA reads TGTGCCAGCAGTGAATCTATGGTACGGACCCAGTACTTC. Encoded protein: CASSESMVRTQYF.

This chain connects TRBV20-1 to TRBJ1-2; D not resolved. Trimming removed 3 bases at V and 4 bases at J, with 24 bases between. Germline CDR1 reads DFQATT; CDR2 reads SNEGSKA (reference sequence). CDR3 size: 17 residues. The CDR3 nucleotides are TGCAGTGCTAGCCCCCCGCGGGTTGGACTGAGAAGCTATGGCTACACCTTC. It encodes CSASPPRVGLRSYGYTF.

The CDR3 protein is CASTSEGQGYNEQFF. CDR3 sequence (DNA): TGCGCCAGCACCTCTGAGGGACAGGGCTACAATGAGCAGTTCTTC. The chain links TRBV5-1 to TRBJ2-1; TRBD1 matches 9 bases. The germline V gene encodes CDR1 SGHRS and CDR2 YFSETQ. V shed 6 bases, J shed 3 bases, and the junction held 7 bases outside the gene matches. This CDR3 is built from 15 residues.

In its sample, this clonotype was seen a few times. This chain links TRBV7-2 with TRBJ2-3, with 16 bases fitting TRBD2. Germline CDR1 reads SGHTA; CDR2 reads FQGNSA. The CDR3 has 19 amino acids. Trimming removed 3 bases from V and 3 bases from J; junction bases left unmatched: 9. The CDR3 loop is CASSLLGLAGGSVTDTQYF. The CDR3 region has the DNA TGTGCCAGCAGCTTGCTGGGACTAGCGGGGGGGTCAGTTACAGATACGCAGTATTTT.

This chain joins TRBV6-1 and TRBJ2-4; D might be TRBD2 (5 bases). The J call may be faulty, since TRBJ2-7 better matches the DNA end. The CDR3 extends over 15 amino acids. Germline V gene data show CDR1 as MNHNS and CDR2 as SASEGT. CDR3: CASSSGERYLGEQYF. The CDR3 nucleotides are TGTGCCAGCAGCTCCGGGGAACGATACCTTGGCGAGCAGTACTTC.

This rearrangement joins TRBV12-3 or TRBV12-4 to TRBJ2-1; 7 bases line up with TRBD2. This CDR3 spans 16 amino acids. V was pared by 4 bases and J by 9 bases, with 15 bases of the junction left unmatched. CDR3 coding DNA: TGTGCCAGCAGTTCCCAACGTAGCGGGCGTTTCGGTGAGCAGTTCTTC. Translating gives CASSSQRSGRFGEQFF.

This clonotype appeared a few times. The CDR3 bases are TGTGCCAGCAGTGCCGACCTGCGGGGGGGCCTGGGGGAGACCCAGTACTTC. This sequence encodes CASSADLRGGLGETQYF. The chain uses TRBV12-3 or TRBV12-4 and TRBJ2-5, with TRBD2 matching 9 bases. The CDR3 extends over 17 amino acids. Germline trimming cut 5 bases from V and 5 bases from J; bases unmatched to any gene: 15.

CDR3 sequence: CASSSTRGETGSSPLHF. The CDR3 bases are TGCGCCAGCAGCTCAACCCGAGGCGAGACGGGGAGTTCACCCCTCCACTTT. The chain recombines TRBV5-1 with TRBJ1-6; D is unresolved. V was shortened by 3 bases and J by 9 bases, with 22 bases between the two germline ends. The CDR3 sequence is 17 residues long. CDR1 is SGHRS and CDR2 is YFSETQ in the germline V gene.

The J gene is TRBJ2-3, the V gene TRBV15, with 9 nucleotides matching TRBD1. Germline V lookup: CDR1 LNHNV, CDR2 YYDKDF (reference sequence). The CDR3 sequence is 16 residues long. J was trimmed by 1 base and V by 3 bases; bases with no gene match: 5. The CDR3 DNA follows: TGTGCCACCAGCAGCACAGGGACAGGGCGCACAGATACGCAGTATTTT. Translating gives CATSSTGTGRTDTQYF.

This chain uses TRBV5-1 with TRBJ2-1; TRBD1 agrees at 8 bases. The CDR3 covers 17 residues. V shed 3 bases, J shed 1 base, and the junction held 9 bases outside the gene matches. Germline lookup yields CDR1 SGHRS and CDR2 YFSETQ. CDR3 amino acids: CASSWAGQGVSYNEQFF. The CDR3 DNA reads TGCGCCAGCAGCTGGGCTGGACAGGGAGTTTCCTACAATGAGCAGTTCTTC.

Note on this clonotype: At one boundary the junction diverges from the germline segment, which might be a read error. This chain joins TRBV27 and TRBJ1-2, with 8 bases matching TRBD1. Germline lookup yields CDR1 MNHEY and CDR2 SMNVEV (reference sequence). This CDR3 is 16 amino acids long. CDR3 sequence (DNA): TGTGCCGGCAGGCTGGGTGCAGGGGGCGGCAACTATGGCTACACCTTC. Protein: CAGRLGAGGGNYGYTF.

CDR3 amino acids: CASSYSNGVVGTDTQYF. CDR3 nucleotides: TGTGCCAGCAGTTACTCGAACGGGGTGGTAGGCACAGATACGCAGTATTTT. This sequence joins TRBV6-6 and TRBJ2-3, with a possible D match to TRBD2 (5 bases). The CDR3 consists of 17 residues. Trimming stripped 0 bases from V and 1 base from J, with 14 bases between. In germline, CDR1 is MNHNY, CDR2 SVGAGI (reference sequence).

This clonotype was picked up a small number of times. The V and J genes are TRBV29-1 and TRBJ2-3; a possible D gene is TRBD2 (5 bases). V lost 4 bases, J lost 2 bases, and 10 bases lay in between. In germline, CDR1 is SQVTM, CDR2 ANQGSEA. This CDR3 contains 13 residues. The CDR3 DNA is TGCAGCGTTGGTGGGGAGAACACAGATACGCAGTATTTT. Translation gives CSVGGENTDTQYF.

The chain carries TRBV19 and TRBJ2-1; TRBD2 aligns across 10 bases. V gave up 7 bases and J gave up 6 bases; unmatched junction bases: 15. The germline gives CDR1 LNHDA, CDR2 SQIVND (reference sequence). This CDR3 contains 17 residues. The CDR3 is CASTWTSGYPRGNEQFF. The CDR3 region has the DNA TGTGCCAGTACCTGGACTAGCGGTTACCCCCGGGGCAATGAGCAGTTCTTC.

As regards this clonotype: At one end the junction does not follow the germline gene, possibly because of a read error. This chain uses TRBV7-3 with TRBJ2-1; D not certain. The CDR3 is 12 residues long. The germline gives CDR1 SGHTA, CDR2 FQGTGA. The CDR3 protein is CVSSLGLGEQFF. The CDR3 bases are TGTGTCAGCAGCTTAGGGCTCGGTGAGCAGTTCTTC.

The gene calls are TRBV5-1 and TRBJ2-4; possibly TRBD1 for D (6 bases). The assigned J gene may be wrong: the sequence end matches TRBJ2-5 better. The germline V gene encodes CDR1 SGHRS and CDR2 YFSETQ. This CDR3 comprises 16 residues. This CDR3 reads CASSFSLGHGRETQYF. The DNA of the CDR3 is TGCGCCAGCAGCTTTTCTCTGGGACATGGCAGGGAGACCCAGTACTTC.

Comments on this clonotype: Sequence at one end of the junction differs from germline and may be a read error. The chain is built from TRBV28 and TRBJ1-2; the match to TRBD1 covers 9 bases. This CDR3 spans 18 amino acids. The V gene's germline CDR1 is MDHEN and CDR2 SYDVKM. The CDR3 loop is CASSPSLQGARANYGSTF. CDR3 sequence (DNA): TGTGCCAGCAGTCCCAGCCTACAGGGGGCGAGAGCTAACTATGGCTCCACCTTC.

This chain joins TRBV5-1 and TRBJ2-1, with 9 bases lining up with TRBD2. Germline values: CDR1 SGHRS, CDR2 YFSETQ. This CDR3 comprises 15 residues. J gave up 10 bases and V 6 bases, and 14 bases lay outside the gene matches. The CDR3 nucleotides read TGCGCCAGCAAGCCTTCAAGCGGGGGGAGTCGAGAGCAGTTCTTC. It encodes CASKPSSGGSREQFF.

The V gene is TRBV6-2 or TRBV6-3, the J gene TRBJ2-1; 10 bases are a match to TRBD2. CDR1 MNHEY and CDR2 SVGEGT come from the germline V gene. V lost 5 bases and J lost 3; bases outside the gene matches: 4. CDR3 size: 15 residues. The CDR3 DNA sequence: TGTGCCAGCAGTCACGGACTAGCGGACTACAATGAGCAGTTCTTC. This translates into CASSHGLADYNEQFF.